A selection of T cell receptor beta chains follows, all from one sample in a study of blood T cell repertoires in COVID-19. Using immunoSEQ multiplex PCR, the repertoire was profiled, and TCRdb retains in-frame clones only, with some absent. The sample lists fewer than 250,000 clones; around four fifths were seen once. The sample comprised peripheral blood. The receptors were gathered from a woman between 40 and 50 years old with active or convalescent COVID-19. Each CDR3 is given with its conserved first and last residue. Each record gives: D gene, J gene, V gene, CDR3 protein, CDR3 DNA. A D gene is named only where the DNA matches it firmly.

>TRBD1|TRBJ1-2|TRBV3-1/TRBV3-2
CASSQTRAGGNYGYTF
TGTGCCAGCAGCCAAACCCGGGCAGGGGGAAACTATGGCTACACCTTC
>.|TRBJ2-2|TRBV14
CASSPVGATGNTGELFF
TGTGCCAGCAGCCCCGTGGGTGCGACAGGGAACACCGGGGAGCTGTTTTTT
>.|TRBJ1-5|TRBV6-5
CASGGANQPQHF
TGTGCCAGCGGGGGGGCGAACCAGCCCCAGCATTTT
>.|TRBJ2-7|TRBV5-1
CASSRDSVSYEQYF
TGCGCCAGCAGCCGGGACTCGGTCTCCTACGAGCAGTACTTC
>.|TRBJ1-1|TRBV19
CASSIEGVSEAFF
TGTGCCAGTAGTATCGAGGGGGTTTCTGAAGCTTTCTTT
>.|TRBJ1-6|TRBV25-1
CASSDPGSPLHF
TGTGCCAGCAGTGACCCGGGTTCACCCCTCCACTTT
>.|TRBJ2-6|TRBV15
CATSRDPAGVFSGANVLTF
TGTGCCACCAGCAGAGACCCTGCAGGGGTTTTCTCTGGGGCCAACGTCCTGACTTTC
>.|TRBJ2-7|TRBV5-1
CASSTGLGSYEQYF
TGCGCCAGCAGCACGGGACTCGGCTCCTACGAGCAGTACTTC
>.|TRBJ1-1|TRBV7-9
CASTWASNTEAFF
TGTGCCAGCACCTGGGCGTCGAACACTGAAGCTTTCTTT
>.|TRBJ2-5|TRBV11-1
CASSLEARGAQETQYF
TGTGCCAGCAGCTTAGAGGCCAGGGGGGCTCAAGAGACCCAGTACTTC
>TRBD1|TRBJ1-1|TRBV7-6
CASSLGTGHTEAFF
TGTGCCAGCAGCTTAGGGACAGGGCACACTGAAGCTTTCTTT